This TCR beta chain was sequenced in a study of blood T cell repertoires in COVID-19. The overall study: Sites across the United States, Italy and Spain contributed samples from acute and convalescent COVID-19. Nucleic acid was either cDNA or gDNA, and it came from T cells, B-cell-depleted T cells, or PBMCs.

The CDR3 spans 14 residues. The germline V gene has CDR1 SEHNR and CDR2 FQNEAQ (reference sequence). V was shortened by 5 bases and J by 2 bases, with 13 bases between the two germline ends. TCRdb's table, derived via immunoSEQ multiplex PCR, lists solely in-frame clones and lacks some. The sample lists around 150,000 clones; roughly 90% were seen once. This clone was seen only once. This clonotype was sampled from a man between 60 and 75 years old with active or convalescent COVID-19. V gene TRBV7-9 combines with J gene TRBJ2-7; perhaps TRBD1 as D (6 bases). The sample consisted of peripheral blood. This CDR3 is CASSPGTRAYEQYF. CDR3 nucleotides: TGTGCCAGCAGCCCCGGGACAAGGGCCTACGAGCAGTACTTC.